Shown below are 20 T cell receptor beta chains from a single sample sequenced in a study of CD8+CD57+ T cells in acquired aplastic anemia. Profiling of TCR beta VDJ combinations and CDR3 sequences used genomic DNA as template. Via MiXCR, TCRdb re-called the reads, giving one row per CDR3 protein. The sample includes 150,000 to 200,000 distinct CDR3 sequences, just over 45% of them seen just once. The sequenced sample was sorted CD4+, CD8+, or CD8+CD57+ T cells (not recorded which) from PBMCs. These receptors were taken from a human donor in good health.

This clonotype was seen many times. V gene TRBV20-1 combines with J gene TRBJ2-1, with 14 bases identical to TRBD2. Trimming at V came to 3 bases and at J to 5 bases, leaving 3 bases not matched to a gene. CDR1 is DFQATT and CDR2 is SNEGSKA in the germline V gene (reference sequence). The CDR3 covers 15 residues. DNA for the CDR3: TGCAGTGCTAGGGGGACTAGCGGGAGTCACAATGAGCAGTTCTTC. The encoded protein is CSARGTSGSHNEQFF.

This chain joins TRBV2 and TRBJ2-7; tentatively, D is TRBD2 (5 bases). Trimming took 8 bases from V and 0 from J, leaving 11 bases between them. This CDR3 region has 13 residues. Germline V gene data show CDR1 as SNHLY and CDR2 as FYNNEI. This CDR3 reads CASGTGDSYEQYF. The CDR3 nucleotides are TGTGCCAGCGGAACCGGGGACTCCTACGAGCAGTACTTC.

As regards this clonotype: One base away lies a much larger clone, so this may be a sequencing read error. The chain employs TRBV5-1 and TRBJ2-2; possibly TRBD1 for D (5 bases). Germline values: CDR1 SGHRS, CDR2 YFSETQ. This CDR3 has 17 amino acids. CDR3: CAGSLERVRQQSGELFF. The CDR3 nucleotides are TGCGCCGGCAGCTTGGAGCGTGTGCGACAGCAAAGCGGGGAGCTGTTTTTT.

In the case of this clonotype: Just one base apart from a much larger clone, this may be a read error. The chain is built from TRBV6-5 and TRBJ2-7, with 7 bases lining up with TRBD1. This CDR3 spans 17 amino acids. CDR1 and CDR2 from the germline V gene are MNHEY and SVGAGI. The junction had 18 bases not matched to a gene; V was cut back by 0 bases and J by 10 bases. DNA for the CDR3: TGTGCCAGCAGTTACTCTCGTTTCGGGACAGCCTCCTCCGATCAGTACTTC. Protein: CASSYSRFGTASSDQYF.

This clonotype was seen ten or more times. The chain recombines TRBV25-1 with TRBJ2-1, with D uncertain. The CDR3 runs 13 residues. The ends were cut back, 0 bases at V and 8 bases at J, with 8 bases in the middle. Germline values: CDR1 MGHDK, CDR2 SYGVNS. The CDR3 nucleotides are TGTGCCAGCAGTGAATATAGAGGCGATGAGCAGTTCTTC. Encoded protein: CASSEYRGDEQFF.

The chain combines TRBV19 with TRBJ1-2; D is ambiguous. V lost 6 bases, J lost 2 bases, and 16 bases lay in between. This CDR3 spans 15 amino acids. Per the germline V gene, CDR1 is LNHDA and CDR2 is SQIVND (reference sequence). The CDR3 here is CASSWPWPTNYGYTF. The CDR3 nucleotides are TGTGCCAGTAGCTGGCCTTGGCCTACCAACTATGGCTACACCTTC.

The V gene is TRBV19, the J gene TRBJ2-7; tentatively, D is TRBD2 (6 bases). Per germline, CDR1 LNHDA and CDR2 SQIVND (reference sequence). V was pared by 2 bases and J by 4 bases, with 15 bases between. The CDR3 is 15 residues long. The CDR3 nucleotides read TGTGCCAGTAGTATATTGGTGGGAGGCGTGTACGAGCAGTACTTC. It yields the protein CASSILVGGVYEQYF.

The chain couples TRBV6-1 to TRBJ2-1, with a possible D match to TRBD1 (6 bases). The CDR3 has 14 amino acids. The V gene's germline CDR1 is MNHNS and CDR2 SASEGT. Trimming shortened V by 6 bases and J by 10 bases, and 19 bases separated the two germline ends. The CDR3 loop reads CASRKWDTPYEQFF. CDR3 in DNA: TGTGCCAGCAGAAAATGGGACACCCCCTACGAGCAGTTCTTC.

The CDR3 region is CASSWWDGYTF. DNA for the CDR3: TGTGCCAGCAGTTGGTGGGATGGCTACACCTTC. The chain uses TRBV12-3 or TRBV12-4 and TRBJ1-2; D is unresolved. Trimming removed 4 bases from V and 6 bases from J, with 6 bases in between. The CDR3 covers 11 residues.

This clonotype has ten or more counts. The CDR3 DNA is TGCAGTGCTAGAGCGGCTAGCGGGGATTCCTACGAGCAGTACTTC. Protein product: CSARAASGDSYEQYF. The chain employs TRBV20-1 and TRBJ2-7; 9 bases line up with TRBD2. J was trimmed by 1 base and V by 1 base; bases with no gene match: 5. Germline V gene sequence: CDR1 DFQATT, CDR2 SNEGSKA (reference sequence). There are 15 residues in the CDR3.

This clonotype occurred many times. The rearrangement links TRBV5-4 to TRBJ2-2, with a weak D call TRBD1 (5 bases). Trimming pared 3 bases from V and 9 bases from J, leaving 15 bases between. Germline values: CDR1 SGHNT, CDR2 YYREEE (reference sequence). This CDR3 is built from 14 residues. The CDR3 DNA sequence: TGTGCCAGCAGCTACAACCAAGGGGTACGGGAGCTGTTTTTT. Protein product: CASSYNQGVRELFF.

This clonotype was counted ten times or more. J is TRBJ1-6 and V is TRBV11-2, with 7 bases fitting TRBD1. The V and J ends lost 1 base and 0 bases, in that order; junction bases with no gene match: 12. CDR1 is SGHAT, CDR2 FQNNGV, per germline. The CDR3 is 20 residues long. CDR3 DNA: TGTGCCAGCAGCTTAGGACTGGTTGGGTCAGGGGGCTCCTATAATTCACCCCTCCACTTT. It translates to CASSLGLVGSGGSYNSPLHF.

For this clonotype: A much larger clone lies a single base off, so this may be a read error. This chain links TRBV7-2 with TRBJ2-7, with TRBD2 matching over 9 bases. The CDR3 has 15 amino acids. Germline lookup yields CDR1 SGHTA and CDR2 FQGNSA. The CDR3, as DNA: TGTGCCAGCAGCTTTGTAGCGGGAGAGGCTTACGTGCAGTACTTC. Its translation is CASSFVAGEAYVQYF.

This clonotype has at least ten counts. V is TRBV5-1 and J is TRBJ1-6; D not resolved. With 0 bases removed from V and 12 bases from J, the gap between germline ends came to 19 bases. The CDR3 sequence is 16 residues long. The germline V gene encodes CDR1 SGHRS and CDR2 YFSETQ. This CDR3 reads CASSLDQPGTGGPLHF. CDR3 sequence (DNA): TGCGCCAGCAGCTTGGATCAGCCGGGAACGGGTGGACCCCTCCACTTT.

The chain is built from TRBV20-1 and TRBJ2-7; 7 bases fit TRBD2. Germline V gene lookup returns CDR1 DFQATT and CDR2 SNEGSKA (reference sequence). CDR3 length: 15 residues. Trimming took 6 bases from V and 0 from J; bases not matched to a gene: 11. CDR3 DNA sequence: TGCAGTGCCAGAAGCATCGGGGGGAGCTCCTACGAGCAGTACTTC. As protein: CSARSIGGSSYEQYF.

Only a few counts were recorded for this clonotype. The CDR3 nucleotides are TGTGCCAGCAGTGAATTTCAACGGAGACCCCTCTCTGGGGCCAACGTCCTGACTTTC. Its protein product is CASSEFQRRPLSGANVLTF. The V and J genes are TRBV6-1 and TRBJ2-6, with D unclear. The CDR3 covers 19 residues. In germline, CDR1 is MNHNS, CDR2 SASEGT. The V and J ends lost 2 bases and 0 bases respectively, with 17 bases between them.

This clonotype was observed a few times. V and J are TRBV25-1 and TRBJ2-3, with a possible D match to TRBD2 (6 bases). From germline, CDR1 is MGHDK and CDR2 SYGVNS. Between the trimmed V and J ends, which lost 9 bases and 5 bases, there was a span of 12 bases. The length of the CDR3 is 12 residues. Here the CDR3 reads CASRRAGDTQYF. The CDR3, as DNA: TGTGCCAGTCGGAGGGCCGGAGATACGCAGTATTTT. The complete variable domain, with remaining parts taken from reference TRBV25-1 and TRBJ2-3, reads EADIYQTPRYLVIGTGKKITLECSQTMGHDKMYWYQQDPGMELHLIHYSYGVNSTEKGDLSSESTVSRIRTEHFPLTLESARPSHTSQYLCASRRAGDTQYFGPGTRLTVL.

In this sample, this clonotype turned up many times. The rearrangement links TRBV4-1 to TRBJ2-7; TRBD2 aligns across 9 bases. CDR1 and CDR2 from the germline V gene are MGHRA and YSYEKL. The CDR3 length is 16 residues. J lost 2 bases, V lost 3 bases, and 8 bases had no gene match. The CDR3 bases are TGCGCCAGCAGCCAGGGGGGTAGCGGGGGAACCTACGAGCAGTACTTC. It translates to CASSQGGSGGTYEQYF.

This clonotype has at least ten counts. The J gene is TRBJ2-7, the V gene TRBV20-1; TRBD2 matches at 9 bases. The germline CDR1 and CDR2 sequences are DFQATT and SNEGSKA (reference sequence). V lost 2 bases, J lost 2 bases, and 10 bases stayed unmatched. This CDR3 spans 16 amino acids. CDR3 DNA: TGCAGTGCTAGACTGTTTCTAGCGGGAAGTACCTACGAGCAGTACTTC. Translation gives CSARLFLAGSTYEQYF.

This rearrangement joins TRBV9 to TRBJ2-7; a possible D gene is TRBD1 (6 bases). The germline gives CDR1 SGDLS, CDR2 YYNGEE. This CDR3 contains 14 residues. The V and J ends lost 4 bases and 3 bases respectively, with 14 bases between them. This CDR3 is CASSPQGGGYEQYF. In nucleotides, the CDR3 is TGTGCCAGCAGCCCACAAGGGGGTGGCTACGAGCAGTACTTC.